What follows are 8 T cell receptor beta chains derived from one specimen sequenced in a study of CD8+CD57+ T cells in acquired aplastic anemia. The template used for profiling TCR beta VDJ and CDR3 was genomic DNA. TCRdb analysed the reads with MiXCR anew, one entry per CDR3 protein. The table shows 400,000 to 450,000 distinct CDR3 sequences, with 65% to 80% occurring only once. The sequenced material came from sorted CD4+, CD8+, or CD8+CD57+ T cells (not recorded which) from PBMCs. The receptors shown here come from a human donor in good health, serving as a control.

Points on this clonotype: Sequence at one end of the junction differs from germline and may be a read error. The chain joins TRBV7-2 to TRBJ2-3; no reliable D call. This CDR3 contains 14 residues. Per the germline V gene, CDR1 is SGHTA and CDR2 is FQGNSA. The CDR3 spells CASSLAFAVTNHGF. CDR3 bases: TGTGCCAGCAGCTTAGCTTTTGCGGTAACTAACCATGGCTTT.

This clonotype occurred many times. The chain combines TRBV19 with TRBJ1-5; the D is unclear. Per germline, CDR1 LNHDA and CDR2 SQIVND (reference sequence). V gave up 5 bases and J gave up 0 bases, with 14 bases separating them. This CDR3 contains 16 residues. This CDR3 is CASSLRFLDSNQPQHF. DNA for the CDR3: TGTGCCAGTAGTCTACGTTTTTTGGATAGCAATCAGCCCCAGCATTTT.

J is TRBJ2-7 and V is TRBV7-6; TRBD2 is a possible D gene (6 bases). Germline V gene lookup returns CDR1 SGHVS and CDR2 FNYEAQ. CDR3 length: 16 residues. V was shortened by 3 bases and J by 3 bases, with 18 bases between the two germline ends. Here the CDR3 DNA reads TGTGCCAGCAGCTTGCCAGCCGTGGAGGGGTTCTACGAGCAGTACTTC. It translates to CASSLPAVEGFYEQYF.

The chain employs TRBV12-3 or TRBV12-4 and TRBJ1-6; 10 bases fit TRBD1. V gave up 5 bases and J gave up 7 bases; unmatched junction bases: 14. The CDR3 has 18 residues. The CDR3 nucleotides read TGTGCCAGCAGTCAACATAGCGGGACAGGGGTGGCCAATTCACCCCTCCACTTT. It encodes CASSQHSGTGVANSPLHF.

The chain uses TRBV12-3 or TRBV12-4 and TRBJ2-3; 10 positions agree with TRBD1. The CDR3 runs to 15 residues. Unmatched junction bases numbered 8, after V lost 6 bases and J lost 5 bases. DNA for the CDR3: TGTGCCAGCAGCTTTTTGGGACAGGGGTTAGATACGCAGTATTTT. Protein: CASSFLGQGLDTQYF.

The DNA of the CDR3 is TGTGCCAGCAGTCAAGAGACAGGGGGCCAGAACACTGAAGCTTTCTTT. Its translation: CASSQETGGQNTEAFF. The chain recombines TRBV6-5 with TRBJ1-1; 10 bases align to TRBD1. Germline V gives CDR1 MNHEY, CDR2 SVGAGI. V lost 5 bases and J lost 1; bases outside the gene matches: 7. The CDR3 consists of 16 residues.

This clonotype has ten or more counts. V and J are TRBV6-2 or TRBV6-3 and TRBJ2-3; 9 positions agree with TRBD2. Germline trimming cut 8 bases from V and 2 bases from J; bases unmatched to any gene: 11. The CDR3 loop spans 16 amino acids. CDR1 is MNHEY, CDR2 SVGEGT, per germline. The CDR3 loop reads CASGVGQRGVTDTQYF. CDR3 sequence (DNA): TGTGCCAGCGGGGTCGGGCAGCGGGGGGTCACAGATACGCAGTATTTT.

A note on this clonotype: Without the conserved terminal phenylalanine or tryptophan, this CDR3 likely stems from a read error. The gene calls are TRBV6-2 or TRBV6-3 and TRBJ1-2, with TRBD1 matching over 12 bases. The V gene's germline CDR1 is MNHEY and CDR2 SVGEGT. The CDR3 contains 20 residues. J gave up 3 bases and V 0 bases, and 14 bases lay outside the gene matches. CDR3: CASSYSEPGQGASGYYGYTL. The CDR3 nucleotides read TGTGCCAGCAGTTACTCTGAGCCGGGACAGGGGGCGTCGGGTTACTATGGCTACACCCTC.